One and the same sample provided the 8 T cell receptor beta chains below, sequenced in a study of blood T cell repertoires in COVID-19 (dated by TCRdb to 2019 to 2021). The protocol used for the library was the immunoSEQ multiplex PCR assay. Entries here come from immuneACCESS through TCRdb and include only in-frame sequences with V and J called. Some clones fail to appear in such tables; in the studies checked, an unresolved V gene covers under half of the shortfall, and the cause of the remainder is unknown. The sample profile shows about 17,000 clones; under 85% of them were found once. In total, the top ten clones hold roughly 15% of the sample. Sequencing input: peripheral blood. The receptors here all came from a man aged 70 or older with COVID-19, enrolled during active disease.

J is TRBJ2-7 and V is TRBV27; D is undetermined. V was trimmed by 8 bases and J by 7 bases, leaving 24 bases between them. The CDR3 length is 15 residues. The germline V gene has CDR1 MNHEY and CDR2 SMNVEV (reference sequence). CDR3 residues: CASRLDFLSLREQYF. CDR3 coding DNA: TGTGCCAGCCGCCTTGACTTTTTATCCCTAAGGGAGCAGTACTTC.

The chain carries TRBV5-4 and TRBJ1-3; the D is unclear. CDR3 length equals 14 residues. Trimming removed 4 bases from V and 0 bases from J, with 8 bases in between. Germline lookup yields CDR1 SGHNT and CDR2 YYREEE (reference sequence). For the CDR3, the DNA is TGTGCCAGCAGCGAGGACTTCTCTGGAAACACCATATATTTT. Protein product: CASSEDFSGNTIYF.

This chain joins TRBV4-1 and TRBJ2-7; 7 nucleotides match TRBD2. The CDR3 is made up of 14 amino acids. Looked up from germline, CDR1 is MGHRA and CDR2 is YSYEKL. J was trimmed by 7 bases and V by 5 bases; bases with no gene match: 11. CDR3 coding DNA: TGCGCCAGCAGCGGGGTAGCGGGCCCCTCTGAGCAGTACTTC. Protein product: CASSGVAGPSEQYF.

This rearrangement joins TRBV7-2 to TRBJ2-7; TRBD2 is a possible D gene (7 bases). Trimming stripped 7 bases from V and 2 bases from J, with 21 bases between. CDR1 is SGHTA, CDR2 FQGNSA, per germline. This CDR3 is 16 amino acids long. CDR3 loop: CASNAPGRAGAYEQYF. The CDR3 region has the DNA TGTGCCAGCAACGCCCCGGGGAGGGCAGGGGCCTACGAGCAGTACTTC.

This clone was seen once. J is TRBJ2-1 and V is TRBV5-4, with 7 bases matching TRBD1. The V segment lost 4 bases and the J segment 3 bases; nucleotides outside the gene matches: 13. This CDR3 region has 17 residues. From germline, CDR1 is SGHNT and CDR2 YYREEE (reference sequence). The CDR3 region has the DNA TGTGCCAGCAGCCCCGAGGGGGCGGGCGGGCACTACAATGAGCAGTTCTTC. Its translation: CASSPEGAGGHYNEQFF.

Only a few counts were recorded for this clone. The chain combines TRBV5-1 with TRBJ2-7; TRBD2 might be the D (7 bases). Trimming removed 2 bases from V and 3 bases from J, with 12 bases in between. The CDR3 sequence is 14 residues long. Germline-derived CDR1 and CDR2 are SGHRS and YFSETQ. The CDR3: CASSFPGGNYEQYF. CDR3 in DNA: TGCGCCAGCAGCTTCCCGGGGGGCAACTACGAGCAGTACTTC.

The chain links TRBV27 to TRBJ2-3; D not resolved. The CDR3 length is 14 residues. CDR1 is MNHEY and CDR2 is SMNVEV in the germline V gene (reference sequence). Trimming pared 1 base from V and 1 base from J, leaving 6 bases between. The DNA for the CDR3 is TGTGCCAGCAGTTTATTCCGGGGCACAGATACGCAGTATTTT. This codes for CASSLFRGTDTQYF.

The rearrangement joins TRBV19 to TRBJ2-3; 9 nucleotides align to TRBD1. Looked up from germline, CDR1 is LNHDA and CDR2 is SQIVND (reference sequence). The J segment lost 3 bases and the V segment lost 5 bases, leaving 6 bases of the junction unmatched. There are 15 residues in the CDR3. The CDR3 DNA sequence: TGTGCCAGTAGTCCGGACAGGGGTGGAACAGATACGCAGTATTTT. Its translation is CASSPDRGGTDTQYF. Complete variable domain (other parts from reference TRBV19 and TRBJ2-3): DGGITQSPKYLFRKEGQNVTLSCEQNLNHDAMYWYRQDPGQGLRLIYYSQIVNDFQKGDIAEGYSVSREKKESFPLTVTSAQKNPTAFYLCASSPDRGGTDTQYFGPGTRLTVL.